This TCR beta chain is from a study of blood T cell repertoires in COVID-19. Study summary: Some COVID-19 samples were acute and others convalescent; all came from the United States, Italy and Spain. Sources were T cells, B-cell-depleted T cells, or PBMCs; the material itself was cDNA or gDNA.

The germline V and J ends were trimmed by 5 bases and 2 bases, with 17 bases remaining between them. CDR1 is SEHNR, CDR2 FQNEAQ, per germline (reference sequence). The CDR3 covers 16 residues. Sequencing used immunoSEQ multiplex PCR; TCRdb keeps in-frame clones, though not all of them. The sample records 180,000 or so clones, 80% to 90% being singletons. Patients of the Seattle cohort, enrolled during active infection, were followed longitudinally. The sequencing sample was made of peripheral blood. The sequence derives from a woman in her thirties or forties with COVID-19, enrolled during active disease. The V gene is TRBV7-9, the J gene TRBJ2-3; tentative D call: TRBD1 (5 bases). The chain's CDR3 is CASSQINRRHTDTQYF. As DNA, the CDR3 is TGTGCCAGCAGCCAAATCAACAGGCGGCACACAGATACGCAGTATTTT.